This is a list of T cell receptor beta chains from one sample in a study of regulatory T cells in long-lasting Graves disease. TCRdb reprocessed the multiplex PCR reads with MiXCR, giving one entry per CDR3 protein. The data contain approximately 290,000 distinct CDR3 sequences, approximately 20% of them singletons. This specimen was peripheral blood mononuclear cells (PBMCs), taken when the disease was refractory, from a patient treated with antithyroid drugs. These receptors were collected from a female donor with Graves disease. Each CDR3 is given with its conserved first and last residue. Each record gives: V gene, J gene, clone size, D gene, CDR3 length, CDR3 DNA, CDR3 protein. The D gene is left open where the match is weak. The size of a clone is reported for some rows only, either as once, few or many, or as a class for expanded clones.

>TRBV5-1|TRBJ2-4|few|.|14
TGCGCCAGCAGCTTGGGTTCTCTCGAGGACATTCAGTACTTC
CASSLGSLEDIQYF
>TRBV7-7|TRBJ2-5|few|TRBD1|14
TGTGCTAGCAGCCCGGGACAGGGACTGGAGACCCAGTACTTC
CASSPGQGLETQYF
>TRBV7-2|TRBJ1-1|few|.|13
TGTGCCAGCAGCTTAACTTCGTCGATTGAAGCTTTCTTT
CASSLTSSIEAFF
>TRBV2|TRBJ1-1|many|.|14
TGTGCCAGCAGTGAACGGGGGTTGAACACTGAAGCTTTCTTT
CASSERGLNTEAFF
>TRBV4-1|TRBJ2-7|.|.|15
TGCGCCAGCAGCCAAGATGGGGTGGGGGCCTACGAGCAGTACTTC
CASSQDGVGAYEQYF
>TRBV20-1|TRBJ2-4|many|TRBD2|16
TGCAGTGCTAGAGACGGACTAGCGGGAGTGAGGAACATTCAGTACTTC
CSARDGLAGVRNIQYF
>TRBV28|TRBJ1-5|many|.|17
TGTGCCAGCAGTTTGCCCGGGACCGGGGAGACCAATCAGCCCCAGCATTTT
CASSLPGTGETNQPQHF
>TRBV4-1|TRBJ2-5|.|TRBD2|14
TGCGCCAGCAGCCAAGGGGGGGGTGGAGAGACCCAGTACTTC
CASSQGGGGETQYF
>TRBV6-2/TRBV6-3|TRBJ1-5|.|.|16
TGTGCCAGCAAAAAATGGAGGGAAAATAGCAATCAGCCCCAGCATTTT
CASKKWRENSNQPQHF
>TRBV7-8|TRBJ1-4|few|.|14
TGTGCCAGCAGCTTAGCATTATCGGGTGAAAAACTGTTTTTT
CASSLALSGEKLFF
>TRBV6-1|TRBJ2-2|few|TRBD2|12
TGTGCCAGCAAACGGGAGGTCGGGGAGCTGTTTTTT
CASKREVGELFF
>TRBV7-8|TRBJ1-6|many|.|15
TGTGCCAGCAGCTTAGATTCCGGGGATAATTCACCCCTCCACTTT
CASSLDSGDNSPLHF
>TRBV7-9|TRBJ1-4|few|TRBD1|19
TGTGCCAGCAGCTTCTTCCCCGGGACAGGGGGTATCACTAATGAAAAACTGTTTTTT
CASSFFPGTGGITNEKLFF
>TRBV2|TRBJ1-5|many|.|14
TGTGCCAGCAGTGAGGTGAGGGGAAGTCAGCCCCAGCATTTT
CASSEVRGSQPQHF
>TRBV4-1|TRBJ1-1|few|.|16
TGCGCCAGCAGCCAAGCTGCGGGAGCCATGAACACTGAAGCTTTCTTT
CASSQAAGAMNTEAFF
>TRBV7-2|TRBJ2-7|many|.|14
TGTGCCAGCAGCTTAGCCTACGGGGGCTACGAGCAGTACTTC
CASSLAYGGYEQYF
>TRBV7-9|TRBJ2-7|many|.|11
TGTGCCAGCAGTTTCACCTACGAGCAGTACTTC
CASSFTYEQYF
>TRBV29-1|TRBJ2-5|few|TRBD2|12
TGCAGCGTCCGGACTAGTTTGGAGACCCAGTACTTC
CSVRTSLETQYF
>TRBV27|TRBJ2-2|.|.|14
TGTGCCAGCAGTTTTTCTAGGATTGACGGGGAGCTGTTTTTT
CASSFSRIDGELFF
>TRBV6-5|TRBJ2-7|many|TRBD1|15
TGTGCCAGCAGTTCCCCGGGACAGGGTGGCGGCGAGCAGTACTTC
CASSSPGQGGGEQYF
>TRBV6-2/TRBV6-3|TRBJ2-2|.|.|18
TGTGCCAGCAGTTACTCGTCGGCTCGGGTTCGCGGACCCGGGGAGCTGTTTTTT
CASSYSSARVRGPGELFF
>TRBV18|TRBJ1-4|few|.|18
TGTGCCAGCTCACCACGCTTGGGGGCGCCGACTATTAATGAAAAACTGTTTTTT
CASSPRLGAPTINEKLFF
>TRBV2|TRBJ2-1|.|.|15
TGTGCCAGCAGAGGGTACGAAAGCTCCTACAATGAGCAGTTCTTC
CASRGYESSYNEQFF
>TRBV10-1|TRBJ1-1|few|TRBD1|14
TGCGCCAGCAGTCCACAGGGGTCGAACACTGAAGCTTTCTTT
CASSPQGSNTEAFF
>TRBV11-2|TRBJ2-3|.|TRBD2|16
TGTGCCAGCAGCTTAGCCGTAGCGGGGGGCACAGATACGCAGTATTTT
CASSLAVAGGTDTQYF
>TRBV7-6|TRBJ2-7|.|TRBD1|15
TGTGCCAGCAGCCCATCGGAGACAGGGAAGTACGAGCAGTACTTC
CASSPSETGKYEQYF
>TRBV3-1|TRBJ2-5|many|TRBD1|15
TGTGCCAGCAGCCCCCGGACAGGGGATACCGAGACCCAGTACTTC
CASSPRTGDTETQYF
>TRBV20-1|TRBJ2-7|many|TRBD2|16
TGCAGTGCTAGAGATGTTGTGAGAGCGGGACCCTACGAGCAGTACTTC
CSARDVVRAGPYEQYF
>TRBV6-2/TRBV6-3|TRBJ1-1|.|.|14
TGTGCCAGCAGTTACACCGACTCAAAGACAGGAGCTTTCTTT
CASSYTDSKTGAFF
>TRBV28|TRBJ1-1|many|TRBD1|14
TGTGCCAGCAGCAAGGGACAGGGAGGGACTGAAGCTTTCTTT
CASSKGQGGTEAFF
>TRBV20-1|TRBJ2-5|many|.|13
TGCAGTGGACGGAGGACACCCCAAGAGACCCAGTACTTC
CSGRRTPQETQYF
>TRBV12-3/TRBV12-4|TRBJ1-1|many|.|13
TGTGCCAGCAGTCTCAACAGGAACACTGAAGCTTTCTTT
CASSLNRNTEAFF
>TRBV11-2|TRBJ2-2|.|TRBD2|18
TGTGCCAGCAGCTTATCCAGAGGGACTAGCGGGAATCTCGGGGAGCTGTTTTTT
CASSLSRGTSGNLGELFF
>TRBV19|TRBJ1-2|.|TRBD1|14
TGTGCCAGCATGGCGGGACAGCCTAACTATGGCTACACCTTC
CASMAGQPNYGYTF
>TRBV6-2/TRBV6-3|TRBJ1-2|.|.|15
TGTGCCAGCAGTTACTTTGGGGGGAGAAATGGAGGCTACACCTTC
CASSYFGGRNGGYTF
>TRBV6-5|TRBJ2-5|many|TRBD2|16
TGTGCCAGCAGTTTCGGGACTAGCGGTCTCCAAGAGACCCAGTACTTC
CASSFGTSGLQETQYF
>TRBV20-1|TRBJ1-2|many|.|13
TGCAGTGCTAGAGAACAGATCTCCTATGGCTACACCTTC
CSAREQISYGYTF
>TRBV12-3/TRBV12-4|TRBJ2-7|many|.|14
TGTGCCAGCAGTTCCGTTGTGGGAACCTACGAGCAGTACTTC
CASSSVVGTYEQYF
>TRBV5-1|TRBJ2-7|few|TRBD1|15
TGCGCCAGCAGCTTGTTTACAGGGGGCTCCTACGAGCAGTACTTC
CASSLFTGGSYEQYF
>TRBV7-9|TRBJ2-2|.|.|16
TGTGCCAGCAGCTTGGTGTCGGGAGTTAGGACCGGGGAGCTGTTTTTT
CASSLVSGVRTGELFF
>TRBV6-2/TRBV6-3|TRBJ2-6|once|TRBD2|13
TGTGCCACCGGGACTAGCCGGGCCAACGTCCTGACTTTC
CATGTSRANVLTF
>TRBV20-1|TRBJ1-1|many|.|15
TGCAGTGTAGAGAGGACAGTCGCCAAGGGCACTGAAGCTTTCTTT
CSVERTVAKGTEAFF
>TRBV28|TRBJ1-1|many|TRBD1|15
TGTGCCAGCAGTAACTACCAGACAGGGAACCCTGAAGCTTTCTTT
CASSNYQTGNPEAFF
>TRBV27|TRBJ1-5|few|TRBD1|16
TGTGCCAGCAGAATGCCATGGACAGGGGGCATTCAGCCCCAGCATTTT
CASRMPWTGGIQPQHF
>TRBV10-1|TRBJ2-7|many|TRBD1|14
TGTGCCAGCAGTTACGGCAGGGGGTCCCACGAGCAGTACTTC
CASSYGRGSHEQYF
>TRBV2|TRBJ2-3|.|TRBD2|19
TGTGCCAGCAGGTACAGGGGGAGACTAGCGGGAGAAGCCACAGATACGCAGTATTTT
CASRYRGRLAGEATDTQYF
>TRBV6-1|TRBJ2-7|.|.|14
TGTGCCAGCAGGAGTTGGGCAGGGGCATACGAGCAGTACTTC
CASRSWAGAYEQYF
>TRBV5-1|TRBJ1-5|few|.|17
TGCGCCAGCAGCTTGGGACCTAATGAATATAGCAATCAGCCCCAGCATTTT
CASSLGPNEYSNQPQHF
>TRBV12-3/TRBV12-4|TRBJ1-4|many|.|14
TGTGCCAGCAGTGCCCACCTCCATAATGAAAAACTGTTTTTT
CASSAHLHNEKLFF
>TRBV3-1|TRBJ2-2|many|TRBD2|16
TGTGCCAGCAGCCAAGTACCTAGCGGGAACACCGGGGAGCTGTTTTTT
CASSQVPSGNTGELFF
>TRBV2|TRBJ2-7|many|.|12
TGTGCCGGCGGGCAGGGAGCCTACGAGCAGTACTTC
CAGGQGAYEQYF
>TRBV9|TRBJ2-2|.|.|14
TGTGCCAGCAGCGTAGACTCCTACACCGGGGAGCTGTTTTTT
CASSVDSYTGELFF
>TRBV4-3|TRBJ1-1|.|.|13
TGCGCCAGCAGTCCTGATAAAAGAGGGCCAGCTTTCTTT
CASSPDKRGPAFF
>TRBV3-1|TRBJ1-1|.|.|13
TGTGCCAGCAGCCTTTCCCTCGGGGGGTACGCTTTCTTT
CASSLSLGGYAFF
>TRBV27|TRBJ1-1|.|.|10
TGTGCCAGCGGGGGGAATGAAGCTTTCTTT
CASGGNEAFF
>TRBV29-1|TRBJ1-4|few|.|13
TGCAGCGTTCAGGAACGGGGTAATGAAAAACTGTTTTTT
CSVQERGNEKLFF
>TRBV10-3|TRBJ2-7|.|TRBD1|14
TGTGCCACCGAAACAAGACAGGGGTCCTACGAGCAGTACTTC
CATETRQGSYEQYF
>TRBV6-1|TRBJ1-3|few|.|12
TGTGCCAGCGGAACTTTCGGAAACACCATATATTTT
CASGTFGNTIYF
>TRBV28|TRBJ2-6|many|TRBD2|16
TGTGCCAGCAGTTCGGGCGGGGGCTCTGGGGCCAACGTCCTGACTTTC
CASSSGGGSGANVLTF
>TRBV20-1|TRBJ2-7|many|TRBD2|15
TGCAGTGCTAGAGAGGTAGCGGGAGGACTCTACGAGCAGTACTTC
CSAREVAGGLYEQYF